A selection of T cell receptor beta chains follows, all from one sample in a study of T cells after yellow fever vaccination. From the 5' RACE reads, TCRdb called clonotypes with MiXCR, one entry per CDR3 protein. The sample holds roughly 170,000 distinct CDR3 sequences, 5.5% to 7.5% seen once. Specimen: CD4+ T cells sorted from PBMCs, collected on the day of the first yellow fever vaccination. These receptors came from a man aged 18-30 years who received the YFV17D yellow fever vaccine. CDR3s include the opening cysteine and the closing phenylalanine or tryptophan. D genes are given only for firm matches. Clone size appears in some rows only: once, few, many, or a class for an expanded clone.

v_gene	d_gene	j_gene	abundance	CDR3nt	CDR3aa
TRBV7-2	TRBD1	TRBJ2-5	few	TGTGCCAGCAGCTTAGGAGGGACAGCTCAAGAGACCCAGTACTTC	CASSLGGTAQETQYF
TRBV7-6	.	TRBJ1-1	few	TGTGCCAGCAGCTTAGCCGCGGTTAACACTGAAGCTTTCTTT	CASSLAAVNTEAFF
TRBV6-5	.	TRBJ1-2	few	TGTGCCAGCAGTTACTCGTCCCAGGGGCCTAACTATGGCTACACCTTC	CASSYSSQGPNYGYTF
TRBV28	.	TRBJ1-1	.	TGTGCCAGCAGTTTGGCTGTGGGGGGCGTGACTGAAGCTTTCTTT	CASSLAVGGVTEAFF
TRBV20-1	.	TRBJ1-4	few	TGCAGTGCTAGAGATCGCGTAGAAGCCGGAGAAAAACTGTTTTTT	CSARDRVEAGEKLFF
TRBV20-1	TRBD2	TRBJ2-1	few	TGCAGTGCTCAGCGGGGGCGGGACAATGAGCAGTTCTTC	CSAQRGRDNEQFF
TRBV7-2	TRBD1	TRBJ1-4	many	TGTGCCAGCAGCGTGGGACAGGGGGATGAAAAACTGTTTTTT	CASSVGQGDEKLFF
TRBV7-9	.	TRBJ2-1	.	TGTGCCAGCAGCCGGTTGTACAATGAGCACTTCTTC	CASSRLYNEHFF
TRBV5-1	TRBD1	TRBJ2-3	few	TGCGCCAGCGGACCTGGGACAGGGGTTAGCACAGATACGCAGTATTTT	CASGPGTGVSTDTQYF
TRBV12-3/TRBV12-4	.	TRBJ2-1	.	TGTGCCAGCAGTTTCCACGGGGGCTACAATGAGCAGTTCTTC	CASSFHGGYNEQFF
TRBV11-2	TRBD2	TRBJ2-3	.	TGTGCCGGGTCACCGGTGGGACTAGTCCCAGATACGCAGTATTTT	CAGSPVGLVPDTQYF
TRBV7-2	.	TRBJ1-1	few	TGTGCCAGCAGCTTGCTCCCAGGCACTGAAGCTTTCTTT	CASSLLPGTEAFF
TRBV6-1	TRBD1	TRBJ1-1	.	TGTGCCAGCAGTGAGTCGGGACAGGGAGCTTTCTTT	CASSESGQGAFF
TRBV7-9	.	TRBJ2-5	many	TGTGCCAGCAGCTCCAGAAATCTAGGGTGGGAGACCCAGTACTTC	CASSSRNLGWETQYF
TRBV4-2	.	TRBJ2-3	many	TGTGCCAGCGGCTTTGCTGGCAGACGACGCACAGATACGCAGTATTTT	CASGFAGRRRTDTQYF
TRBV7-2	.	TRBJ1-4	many	TGTGCCAGCAGCTTATCCCGACAGGACCAACTGTTTTTT	CASSLSRQDQLFF
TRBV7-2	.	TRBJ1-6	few	TGTGCCAGCAGCTCATGGTTCACCCTCCACTTT	CASSSWFTLHF
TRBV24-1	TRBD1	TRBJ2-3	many	TGTGCCACCAGCATGACAGGGGTTAGAACAGATACGCAGTATTTT	CATSMTGVRTDTQYF
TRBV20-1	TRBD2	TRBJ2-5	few	TGCAGTGCTAGGAGTCGGGGGGGCTGGGAGACCCAGTACTTC	CSARSRGGWETQYF
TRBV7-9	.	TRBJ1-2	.	TGTGCCAGCAGCACCGCGGGAGAATTTAACTCTAACTATGGCTACACCTTC	CASSTAGEFNSNYGYTF
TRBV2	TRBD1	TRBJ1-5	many	TGTGCCAGCACGGTGGTGGGACAGGGGGCGCGGAATCAGCCCCAGCATTTT	CASTVVGQGARNQPQHF
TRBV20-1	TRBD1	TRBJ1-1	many	TGCAGTGCTAGACGGACAGGGAACACTGAAGCTTTCTTT	CSARRTGNTEAFF
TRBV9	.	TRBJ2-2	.	TGTGCCAGCAGCGTAGGACATGTGGCAGGGACGGGCGGGGAGCTGTTTTTT	CASSVGHVAGTGGELFF
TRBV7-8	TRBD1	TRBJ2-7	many	TGTGCCAGCAGCACAGGGGGAGAGCAGTACTTC	CASSTGGEQYF
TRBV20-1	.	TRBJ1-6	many	TGCAGTGCTAGAGAGGCAGGGAGTGATTCACCCCTCCACTTT	CSAREAGSDSPLHF
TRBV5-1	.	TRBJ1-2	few	TGCGCCAGCATCCAGGACGGGGGAGGCTATGGCTACACCTTC	CASIQDGGGYGYTF
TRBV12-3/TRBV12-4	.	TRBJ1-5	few	TGTGCCAGCAGCGGGGGGGGAACTAGCAATCAGCCCCAGCATTTT	CASSGGGTSNQPQHF
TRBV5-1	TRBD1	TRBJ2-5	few	TGCGCCAGCCGAAGGGGACAGGGAAAAGAGACCCAGTACTTC	CASRRGQGKETQYF
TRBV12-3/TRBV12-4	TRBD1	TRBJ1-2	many	TGTGCCAGCAGGCCGGGACAGGGGTTTGGCTACACCTTC	CASRPGQGFGYTF
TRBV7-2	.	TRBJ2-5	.	TGTGCCAGCACCGGGGGCGGGGGCGGGACCCAGTACTTC	CASTGGGGGTQYF
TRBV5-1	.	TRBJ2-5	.	TGCGCCAGCAGCGCGTTGCATTCGGAACAAGAGACCCAGTACTTC	CASSALHSEQETQYF
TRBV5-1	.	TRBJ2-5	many	TGCGCCAGCAGCGAAATTTGGGAGACCCAGTACTTC	CASSEIWETQYF
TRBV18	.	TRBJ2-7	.	TGTGCCAGCTCACCTTTAGAGCCCTACGAGCAGTACTTC	CASSPLEPYEQYF
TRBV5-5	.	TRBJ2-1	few	TGTGCCAGCAGCTTGAGTGAGACAGTTACCTTAGGGCAGTTCTTC	CASSLSETVTLGQFF
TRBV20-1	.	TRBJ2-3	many	TGCAGTGCTAGTAGGGGGGCCGGCACAGATACGCAGTATTTT	CSASRGAGTDTQYF
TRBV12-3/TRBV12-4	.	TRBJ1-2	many	TGTGCCAGCAGCCAATCAGGAACCCATGGCTACACCTTC	CASSQSGTHGYTF
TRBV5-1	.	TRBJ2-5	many	TGCGCCAGCAGCTTGAGTGAGGAAGAGACCCAGTACTTC	CASSLSEEETQYF
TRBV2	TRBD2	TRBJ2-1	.	TGTGCCAGCACGCGACTAGCGGGGGGGTATGAGCAGTTCTTC	CASTRLAGGYEQFF
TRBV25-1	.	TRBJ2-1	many	TGTGCCAGCAGTTCGGGGGTTGGGATGAATGAGCAGTTCTTC	CASSSGVGMNEQFF
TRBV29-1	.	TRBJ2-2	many	TGCAGCGTTGAAACCACCGGGGAGCTGTTTTTT	CSVETTGELFF
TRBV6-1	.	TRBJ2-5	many	TGTGCCAGCAGTCCCCCGGGGAGGGGGCGAGAGACCCAGTACTTC	CASSPPGRGRETQYF
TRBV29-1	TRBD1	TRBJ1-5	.	TGCAGCGCCGGGACAGGGCTCCATCAGCCCCAGCATTTT	CSAGTGLHQPQHF
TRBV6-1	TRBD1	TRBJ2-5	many	TGTGCCAGCAGAGAGATTGGGACAGGGTATGATCAAGGGACCCAGTACTTC	CASREIGTGYDQGTQYF
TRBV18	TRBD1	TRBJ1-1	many	TGTGCCAGCTCACCAACCCCGACAGGGTCTGAAGCTTTCTTT	CASSPTPTGSEAFF
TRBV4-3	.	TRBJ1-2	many	TGCGCCAGCAGCCAAGACGGGCAGGCCCTCTCCTTCTATGGCTACACCTTC	CASSQDGQALSFYGYTF
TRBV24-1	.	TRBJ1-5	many	TGTGCCACTAAGGGTGAAGGTCAGCCCCAGCATTTT	CATKGEGQPQHF
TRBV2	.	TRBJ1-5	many	TGTGCCAGCAGTTGGGACCATAGCAATCAGCCCCAGCATTTT	CASSWDHSNQPQHF
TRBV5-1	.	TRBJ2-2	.	TGCGCCAGCAGCTTGTCTCTAGCAGAGGCCGGGGAGCTGTTTTTT	CASSLSLAEAGELFF
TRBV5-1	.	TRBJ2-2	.	TGCGCCAGCAGCTTTGATTCTATCTCGGGGGAGCTGTTTTTT	CASSFDSISGELFF
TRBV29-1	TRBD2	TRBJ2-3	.	TGTTCTAGCGGTTACACAGATACGCAGTATTTT	CSSGYTDTQYF
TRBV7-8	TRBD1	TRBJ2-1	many	TGTGCCAGCAGACAAAAGCCCCAGGGGGCACCAATAGAGAATGAGCAGTTCTTC	CASRQKPQGAPIENEQFF
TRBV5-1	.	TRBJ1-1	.	TGCGCCAGCAGCTTGTTGGGACGGGGGAGCACTGAAGCTTTCTTT	CASSLLGRGSTEAFF
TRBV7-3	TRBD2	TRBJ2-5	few	TGTGCCAGCAGCTTGACTAGCGGAGAGACCCAGTACTTC	CASSLTSGETQYF
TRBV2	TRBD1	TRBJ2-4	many	TGTGCCAGCAGCAGCCTTACCGGGACAGACAAAAACATTCAGTACTTC	CASSSLTGTDKNIQYF